This T cell receptor (beta chain) was found in a study of T-cell memory formation after mild COVID-19. General study findings and limits: CD4/CD8 balance held among clones contracting day 15 to 85, and later expanders leaned CD4+. Of the contracting clones, CD4+ ones lay mainly in CM and EM, and CD8+ ones in EMRA.

As for this clonotype: Its antigen is unidentified.

Libraries for TCRalpha and TCRbeta carried sample barcodes and unique molecular identifiers via 5'RACE. TCRdb ran MiXCR on the 5' RACE reads and lists one entry per CDR3 protein. The data hold 210,000 or so distinct CDR3 sequences, with around 27% observed a single time. The CDR3 has 15 residues. Trimming took off 3 bases at V and 0 bases at J, with 9 bases between the two ends. Germline V CDR1 and CDR2: DFQATT, SNEGSKA (reference sequence). The chain links TRBV20-1 to TRBJ2-6; D is unclear. The clonotype comes from an adult woman who had mild COVID-19 (a few samples of this study predate the infection). Cell type and time point are not known. The sample comprised PBMCs or a T cell subset sorted from them (not recorded which). The CDR3: CSASRATSGANVLTF. The CDR3 DNA is TGCAGTGCTAGTAGGGCGACCTCTGGGGCCAACGTCCTGACTTTC.